This T cell receptor beta chain was sequenced during a study of Ad26.COV2.S vaccination and SARS-CoV-2 variants. General study findings and limits: Post-vaccination breadth of spike-specific CD8+ and CD4+ T cell responses was reportedly substantial. Recipients of vaccine and of placebo showed similar breadth of their non-spike TCR repertoires.

This CDR3 has 12 residues. V was pared by 5 bases and J by 9 bases, with 11 bases between. Germline V lookup: CDR1 SEHNR, CDR2 FQNEAQ (reference sequence). The repertoire was sequenced with immunoSEQ multiplex PCR; TCRdb's copy has only in-frame clones and lacks some. The sample yields 300,000 to 400,000 clones, 90% to 95% seen once. Notes on this clone: What it binds is unknown. This specimen includes other DNA sequences encoding the same CDR3.

The chain links TRBV7-9 to TRBJ1-5; D remains unclear. The TCR was taken from a human donor who had recovered from COVID-19. The sample consisted of peripheral blood, taken after recovery from COVID-19. CDR3 sequence: CASSPGERPQHF. CDR3 in DNA: TGTGCCAGCAGCCCAGGTGAGAGGCCCCAGCATTTT.